The 15 T cell receptor beta chains reported below all come from one sample, sequenced in a study of cytomegalovirus exposure and HLA in healthy donors. Both 60 Vbeta primers and 13 Jbeta primers went into the PCR. Assay used: immunoSEQ multiplex PCR; TCRdb lists only in-frame clones, some missing. The sample comprises about 100,000 clones, roughly 80% of which are singletons, and less than 9% rests with the top ten. The sequencing input was PBMCs. These receptors originate from a man in his forties in good health and CMV-seropositive.

Here the CDR3 reads CASSQESTGANYGYTF. Here the CDR3 DNA reads TGCGCCAGCAGCCAAGAATCGACAGGGGCCAACTATGGCTACACCTTC. The chain combines TRBV4-1 with TRBJ1-2; 8 bases are shared with TRBD1. Germline lookup yields CDR1 MGHRA and CDR2 YSYEKL. With 0 bases clipped from V and 2 bases from J, the junction kept 5 bases outside the gene matches. This CDR3 is built from 16 residues.

The gene calls are TRBV7-3 and TRBJ2-2; D call uncertain. The CDR3 sequence is 13 residues long. V lost 8 bases, J lost 5 bases, and 12 bases lay in between. Germline loops: CDR1 SGHTA, CDR2 FQGTGA. The CDR3 DNA follows: TGTGCCAGCCGGATAGGCGGAACCGGGGAGCTGTTTTTT. As protein: CASRIGGTGELFF.

V and J are TRBV4-3 and TRBJ2-2; 7 nucleotides match TRBD1. This CDR3 has 16 residues. Germline V gene lookup returns CDR1 LGHNA and CDR2 YSLEER. V lost 2 bases and J lost 5; bases outside the gene matches: 8. CDR3 protein: CASSQLAGTDTGELFF. The CDR3 DNA is TGCGCCAGCAGCCAATTAGCCGGGACAGATACCGGGGAGCTGTTTTTT.

The chain links TRBV7-9 to TRBJ2-7; TRBD2 might be the D (5 bases). The CDR3 is 12 residues long. V lost 5 bases to trimming and J lost 2 bases, with 7 bases between them. CDR1 and CDR2 from the germline V gene are SEHNR and FQNEAQ (reference sequence). CDR3 loop: CASSLGAYEQYF. The CDR3 coding sequence is TGTGCCAGCAGCCTCGGGGCCTACGAGCAGTACTTC.

The J gene is TRBJ1-5, the V gene TRBV28, with D possibly matching TRBD1 (6 bases). CDR3 length equals 14 residues. Germline loops: CDR1 MDHEN, CDR2 SYDVKM. V was clipped by 4 bases and J by 6 bases, with 13 bases between them. The CDR3 DNA sequence: TGTGCCAGCAGTTCTACAGGGATGGGTCAGCCCCAGCATTTT. Translating it yields CASSSTGMGQPQHF. The full variable domain, in which reference TRBV28 and TRBJ1-5 provide the parts outside the CDR3, is DVKVTQSSRYLVKRTGEKVFLECVQDMDHENMFWYRQDPGLGLRLIYFSYDVKMKEKGDIPEGYSVSREKKERFSLILESASTNQTSMYLCASSSTGMGQPQHFGDGTRLSIL.

The chain joins TRBV6-1 to TRBJ1-5; TRBD1 matches at 8 bases. CDR1 is MNHNS and CDR2 is SASEGT in the germline V gene. Losses at the gene ends were 5 bases for V and 4 bases for J; bases not matched to a gene: 1. CDR3 size: 13 residues. The CDR3 DNA follows: TGTGCCAGCAGTCGGACAGGGAATCAGCCCCAGCATTTT. This encodes CASSRTGNQPQHF.

This clone has only one observation. The rearrangement links TRBV6-1 to TRBJ1-5, with 7 bases that match TRBD1. Germline loops: CDR1 MNHNS, CDR2 SASEGT. The CDR3 contains 13 residues. V shed 5 bases, J shed 7 bases, and the junction held 5 bases outside the gene matches. The CDR3 sequence: CASSNDRDQPQHF. In nucleotides, the CDR3 is TGTGCCAGCAGTAATGACAGGGACCAGCCCCAGCATTTT.

This chain connects TRBV7-3 to TRBJ2-5; the D is unclear. The CDR3 sequence is 13 residues long. Germline assignment: CDR1 SGHTA and CDR2 FQGTGA. Trimming shortened V by 2 bases and J by 3 bases, and 7 bases separated the two germline ends. The CDR3: CASSLYPEETQYF. In DNA, the CDR3 is TGTGCCAGCAGCTTATATCCCGAAGAGACCCAGTACTTC. The full variable domain, in which reference TRBV7-3 and TRBJ2-5 provide the parts outside the CDR3, is GAGVSQTPSNKVTEKGKYVELRCDPISGHTALYWYRQSLGQGPEFLIYFQGTGAADDSGLPNDRFFAVRPEGSVSTLKIQRTERGDSAVYLCASSLYPEETQYFGPGTRLLVL.

The chain combines TRBV9 with TRBJ2-4, with D tentatively TRBD2 (5 bases). The CDR3 loop spans 13 amino acids. V was trimmed by 3 bases and J by 3 bases, leaving 7 bases between them. CDR1 is SGDLS and CDR2 is YYNGEE in the germline V gene. The CDR3 DNA sequence: TGTGCCAGCAGCGCGGGGATCAAAAACATTCAGTACTTC. It specifies CASSAGIKNIQYF.

The chain employs TRBV27 and TRBJ1-2, with unresolved D. Between the trimmed V and J ends, which lost 10 bases and 8 bases, there was a span of 23 bases. Germline lookup yields CDR1 MNHEY and CDR2 SMNVEV (reference sequence). The CDR3 is made up of 14 amino acids. This chain's CDR3 is CAIPPSGGPFGYTF. CDR3 sequence (DNA): TGTGCCATCCCCCCTTCCGGAGGCCCGTTCGGCTACACCTTC.

This chain connects TRBV28 to TRBJ2-2; TRBD1 is a possible D gene (6 bases). The V gene's germline CDR1 is MDHEN and CDR2 SYDVKM. The CDR3 runs to 16 residues. The V end was cut by 4 bases, the J end by 1 base, with 13 bases between. CDR3 in DNA: TGTGCCAGCAGTTCATACAGGGCGGAGAACACCGGGGAGCTGTTTTTT. As protein: CASSSYRAENTGELFF. Combining the CDR3 with reference TRBV28 and TRBJ2-2 gives the whole variable domain DVKVTQSSRYLVKRTGEKVFLECVQDMDHENMFWYRQDPGLGLRLIYFSYDVKMKEKGDIPEGYSVSREKKERFSLILESASTNQTSMYLCASSSYRAENTGELFFGEGSRLTVL.

This sequence joins TRBV9 and TRBJ2-1; 9 bases match TRBD2. Germline CDR1 reads SGDLS; CDR2 reads YYNGEE. This CDR3 region has 15 residues. J lost 3 bases, V lost 4 bases, and 5 bases had no gene match. The CDR3 loop is CASSLAGGLYNEQFF. In DNA form, the CDR3 reads TGTGCCAGCAGCCTGGCGGGAGGGCTCTACAATGAGCAGTTCTTC. Complete variable domain (other parts from reference TRBV9 and TRBJ2-1): DSGVTQTPKHLITATGQRVTLRCSPRSGDLSVYWYQQSLDQGLQFLIQYYNGEERAKGNILERFSAQQFPDLHSELNLSSLELGDSALYFCASSLAGGLYNEQFFGPGTRLTVL.

The chain employs TRBV29-1 and TRBJ1-2; 9 bases match TRBD1. The CDR3 extends over 14 amino acids. The germline gives CDR1 SQVTM, CDR2 ANQGSEA. V lost 2 bases and J lost 7; bases outside the gene matches: 8. The CDR3 region is CSVERQGGRSGYTF. The CDR3 DNA reads TGCAGCGTTGAAAGACAGGGGGGGCGGTCTGGCTACACCTTC.

The chain links TRBV5-6 to TRBJ2-7; 8 bases line up with TRBD1. There are 14 residues in the CDR3. Germline V gives CDR1 SGHDT, CDR2 YYEEEE. With 4 bases clipped from V and 1 base from J, the junction kept 4 bases outside the gene matches. The CDR3 sequence is CASSRDRFSYEQYF. DNA of the CDR3: TGTGCCAGCAGCCGGGACAGGTTTTCCTACGAGCAGTACTTC.

V is TRBV9 and J is TRBJ2-7, with a possible D match to TRBD1 (6 bases). Germline CDR1 is SGDLS and CDR2 is YYNGEE. CDR3 length: 13 residues. V lost 3 bases and J lost 6, with 13 bases in between. In DNA form, the CDR3 reads TGTGCCAGCAGCGGGAGAATAGGGGGCGAGCAGTACTTC. Amino acids: CASSGRIGGEQYF.